This T cell receptor beta chain was retrieved from a study of T cell repertoires in cytomegalovirus infection. Looking at the study overall: Carrying CMV and the relevant HLA type showed in public TCR beta signatures.

TCRdb processed the reads anew with MiXCR; each CDR3 protein has one entry. The table includes approximately 290,000 distinct CDR3 sequences, under 30% detected once. This clonotype was counted a few times. V dropped 4 bases and J dropped 8 bases, with 14 bases sitting between them. The CDR3 spans 13 residues. CDR1 is SEHNR, CDR2 FQNEAQ, per germline (reference sequence). The rearrangement joins TRBV7-9 to TRBJ1-1; no clear D gene. What was sequenced was PBMCs. The receptor was isolated from a human donor in good health (CMV status not recorded). Some clones in this sample may be carry-over from other donors' samples. CDR3 DNA sequence: TGTGCCAGCAGCTCTTCCCGGAACAGAGAAGCTTTCTTT. Translated, it gives CASSSSRNREAFF.